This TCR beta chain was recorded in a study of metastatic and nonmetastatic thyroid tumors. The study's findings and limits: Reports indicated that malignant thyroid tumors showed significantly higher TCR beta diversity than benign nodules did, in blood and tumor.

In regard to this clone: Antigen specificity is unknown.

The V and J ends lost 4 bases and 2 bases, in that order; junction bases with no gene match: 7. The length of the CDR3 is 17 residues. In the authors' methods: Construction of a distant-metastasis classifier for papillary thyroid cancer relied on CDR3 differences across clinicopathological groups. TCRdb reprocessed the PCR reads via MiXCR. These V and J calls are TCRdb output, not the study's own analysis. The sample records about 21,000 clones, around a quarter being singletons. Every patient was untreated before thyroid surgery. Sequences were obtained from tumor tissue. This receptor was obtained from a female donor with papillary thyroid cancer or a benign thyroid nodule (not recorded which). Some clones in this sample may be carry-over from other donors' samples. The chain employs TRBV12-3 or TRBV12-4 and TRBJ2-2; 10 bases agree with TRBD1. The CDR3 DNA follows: TGTGCCAGCAGTTCCTGGACAGGGGGATATAACACCGGGGAGCTGTTTTTT. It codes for CASSSWTGGYNTGELFF.